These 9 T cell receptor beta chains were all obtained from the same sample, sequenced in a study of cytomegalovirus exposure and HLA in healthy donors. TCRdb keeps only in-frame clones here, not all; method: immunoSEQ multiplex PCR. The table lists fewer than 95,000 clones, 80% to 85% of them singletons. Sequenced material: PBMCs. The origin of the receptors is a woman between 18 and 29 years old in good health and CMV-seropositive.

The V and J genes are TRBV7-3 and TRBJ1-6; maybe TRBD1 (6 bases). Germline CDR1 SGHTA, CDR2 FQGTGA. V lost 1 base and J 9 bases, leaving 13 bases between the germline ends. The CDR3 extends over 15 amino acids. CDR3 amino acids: CASSLIGGFRSPLHF. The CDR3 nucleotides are TGTGCCAGCAGCTTAATAGGGGGTTTTCGTTCACCCCTCCACTTT.

The CDR3 coding sequence is TGTGCCAGCAGTTTACCACCTATGAACACTGAAGCTTTCTTT. This encodes CASSLPPMNTEAFF. V usage is TRBV28 and J usage is TRBJ1-1; D unclear. V lost 2 bases to trimming and J lost 0 bases, with 7 bases between them. Germline assignment: CDR1 MDHEN and CDR2 SYDVKM. The CDR3 has 14 amino acids.

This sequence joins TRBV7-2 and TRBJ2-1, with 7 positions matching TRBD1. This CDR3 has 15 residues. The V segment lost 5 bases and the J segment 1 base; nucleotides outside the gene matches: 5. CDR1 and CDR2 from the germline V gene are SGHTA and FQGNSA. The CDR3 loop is CASSIDRASYNEQFF. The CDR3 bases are TGTGCCAGCAGCATCGACAGGGCATCCTACAATGAGCAGTTCTTC.

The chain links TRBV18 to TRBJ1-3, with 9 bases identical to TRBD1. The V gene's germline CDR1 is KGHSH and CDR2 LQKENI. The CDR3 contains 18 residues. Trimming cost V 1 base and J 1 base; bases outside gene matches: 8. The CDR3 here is CASSPRQTGGESGNTIYF. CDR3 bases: TGTGCCAGCTCACCACGGCAAACAGGGGGCGAATCTGGAAACACCATATATTTT. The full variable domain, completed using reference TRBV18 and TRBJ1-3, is NAGVMQNPRHLVRRRGQEARLRCSPMKGHSHVYWYRQLPEEGLKFMVYLQKENIIDESGMPKERFSAEFPKEGPSILRIQQVVRGDSAAYFCASSPRQTGGESGNTIYFGEGSWLTVV.

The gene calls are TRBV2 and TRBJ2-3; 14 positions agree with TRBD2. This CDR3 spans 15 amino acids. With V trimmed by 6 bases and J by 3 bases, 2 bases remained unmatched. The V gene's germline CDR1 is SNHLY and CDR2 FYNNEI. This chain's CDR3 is CASRRTSGGTDTQYF. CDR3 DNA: TGTGCCAGCAGGCGGACTAGCGGGGGGACAGATACGCAGTATTTT.

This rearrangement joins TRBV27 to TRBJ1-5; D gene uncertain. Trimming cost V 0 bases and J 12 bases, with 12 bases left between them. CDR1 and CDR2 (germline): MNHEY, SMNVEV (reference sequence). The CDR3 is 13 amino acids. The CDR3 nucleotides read TGTGCCAGCAGTTTATCAATGGGCCGGGACCAGCATTTT. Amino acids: CASSLSMGRDQHF.

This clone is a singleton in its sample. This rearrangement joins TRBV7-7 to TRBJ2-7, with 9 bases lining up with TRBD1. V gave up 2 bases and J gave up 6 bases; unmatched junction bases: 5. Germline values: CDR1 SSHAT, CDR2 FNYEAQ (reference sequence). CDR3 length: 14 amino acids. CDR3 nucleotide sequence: TGTGCCAGCAGCTTAACGGGACAGGGCAGCGAGCAGTACTTC. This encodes CASSLTGQGSEQYF. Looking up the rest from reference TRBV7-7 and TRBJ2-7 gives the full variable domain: GAGVSQSPRYKVTKRGQDVTLRCDPISSHATLYWYQQALGQGPEFLTYFNYEAQPDKSGLPSDRFSAERPEGSISTLTIQRTEQRDSAMYRCASSLTGQGSEQYFGPGTRLTVT.

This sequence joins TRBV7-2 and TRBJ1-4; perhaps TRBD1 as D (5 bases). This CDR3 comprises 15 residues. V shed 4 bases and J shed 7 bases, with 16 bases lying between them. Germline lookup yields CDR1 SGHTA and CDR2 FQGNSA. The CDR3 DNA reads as TGTGCCAGCAGCTACGCGGGGCAGCGAGGTGAAAAACTGTTTTTT. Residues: CASSYAGQRGEKLFF.

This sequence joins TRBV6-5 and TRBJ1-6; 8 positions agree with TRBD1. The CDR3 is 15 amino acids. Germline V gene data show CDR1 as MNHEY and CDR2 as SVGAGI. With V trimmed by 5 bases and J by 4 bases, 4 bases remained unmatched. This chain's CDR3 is CASSGGTGYNSPLHF. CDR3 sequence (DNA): TGTGCCAGCAGTGGTGGGACAGGTTATAATTCACCCCTCCACTTT.